These T cell receptor beta chains were read from a single sample in a study of OX40 agonist ivuxolimab in advanced cancers. This table comes from immunoSEQ multiplex PCR, and its TCRdb copy is limited to in-frame clones, with some not included. The sample holds over 40,000 clones, approximately 84% seen once. This material consisted of CD4+ or CD8+ T cells sorted from blood, taken in a trial of the OX40 agonist ivuxolimab. The receptors were gathered from an adult with an advanced solid tumor such as melanoma, head and neck, liver or kidney cancer. CDR3s include the opening cysteine and the closing phenylalanine or tryptophan. Each record gives: CDR3 protein, V gene, D gene. A D gene is named only where the DNA matches it firmly.

CDR3: CASSLGRLNTGELFF; V: TRBV5-5; D: -
CDR3: CASGGGALMSEAFF; V: TRBV6-1; D: -
CDR3: CASSLGQVAGELFF; V: TRBV5-4; D: -
CDR3: CASSFGTMGEKLFF; V: TRBV5-1; D: -
CDR3: CASSQLGGGNTEAFF; V: TRBV16; D: TRBD1
CDR3: CATRGLDTGELFF; V: TRBV11-1; D: -
CDR3: CSVESAGGAKQYF; V: TRBV29-1; D: TRBD1
CDR3: CASSNGLAKNIQYF; V: TRBV28; D: -
CDR3: CASSPSLAGTGFNYNEQFF; V: TRBV18; D: TRBD2
CDR3: CASTLGAGQEKLFF; V: TRBV7-8; D: -
CDR3: CASSPYSGGAGYEQFF; V: TRBV7-7; D: TRBD2
CDR3: CASSLRTGTGELFF; V: TRBV11-2; D: TRBD1
CDR3: CASSGQPRGYGYTF; V: TRBV5-1; D: -
CDR3: CASSLVAGQGDGDTDTQYF; V: TRBV11-1; D: TRBD1
CDR3: CASSQAGTYGYTF; V: TRBV4-3; D: -
CDR3: CATSRVQGKAFF; V: TRBV15; D: -
CDR3: CASSLQANTGELFF; V: TRBV19; D: -
CDR3: CASSIQDFTEAFF; V: TRBV5-4; D: -
CDR3: CASSLVLAGYNEQFF; V: TRBV5-1; D: TRBD2
CDR3: CASSWIAGETQYF; V: TRBV5-5; D: -
CDR3: CASSPGLAGLIDTDTQYF; V: TRBV4-1; D: TRBD2
CDR3: CASSPGQVSEKLFF; V: TRBV5-4; D: TRBD1
CDR3: CASSFSTQGTGELFF; V: TRBV27; D: TRBD1
CDR3: CASSPTLAGGTYNEQFF; V: TRBV5-1; D: TRBD2
CDR3: CASSNHLRGGPHNEQFF; V: TRBV21-1; D: -
CDR3: CASSEPGRVTDTQYF; V: TRBV6-1; D: -
CDR3: CASSVVNTGEAFF; V: TRBV9; D: -
CDR3: CASSVRVNYGYTF; V: TRBV9; D: -
CDR3: CASSLFTLASTDTQYF; V: TRBV5-5; D: -
CDR3: CSVSSGGPGAYGYTF; V: TRBV29-1; D: TRBD1
CDR3: CGKRNQPQHF; V: TRBV23-1; D: -
CDR3: CASSIADRVSPLHF; V: TRBV19; D: TRBD1
CDR3: CASSYRTYSWYF; V: TRBV6-6; D: -
CDR3: CASSFGSLNTEAFF; V: TRBV28; D: -
CDR3: CASSSLAGDYNEQFF; V: TRBV5-8; D: TRBD2
CDR3: CASGLTGSNGYTF; V: TRBV12-5; D: -
CDR3: CASSQAGSTGELFF; V: TRBV27; D: -
CDR3: CASSQGTDYLPQHF; V: TRBV5-5; D: -
CDR3: CASSSPSHRGGNEQFF; V: TRBV7-6; D: -
CDR3: CASSVAGSGNTIYF; V: TRBV9; D: -
CDR3: CASSRGQGPLETQYF; V: TRBV19; D: TRBD1
CDR3: CASTIATGGQPQHF; V: TRBV19; D: -
CDR3: CASSKNRGTDTQYF; V: TRBV6-1; D: TRBD1
CDR3: CATSRDGGRYQPQHF; V: TRBV15; D: -
CDR3: CASSLGGAWETQYF; V: TRBV7-6; D: -